This entry is about one T cell receptor beta chain. This record belongs to a study of T cells in Graves' hyperthyroidism and ophthalmopathy. Germline CDR1 is DFQATT and CDR2 is SNEGSKA (reference sequence). The CDR3 sequence is 16 residues long. V lost 4 bases, J lost 2 bases, and 10 bases stayed unmatched. Researchers took RNA transcripts and amplified the TCR beta CDR3 regions from them. The study used the HTBI primer set for a first-round RT-PCR of the TCR CDR3. One entry per CDR3 protein results from TCRdb running MiXCR on the multiplex PCR reads. The table lists 750,000 to 900,000 distinct CDR3 sequences, over 35% of them singletons.

Sequences were obtained from blood. This sequence originates from a man between 18 and 29 years old with Graves' hyperthyroidism. The chain recombines TRBV20-1 with TRBJ2-2, with 7 bases matching TRBD1. The CDR3 region has the DNA TGCAGTGCTAAGACTCGACAGGGTCTTAACACCGGGGAGCTGTTTTTT. Amino acid sequence: CSAKTRQGLNTGELFF.